The 20 T cell receptor beta chains reported below all come from one sample, sequenced in a study of T cells expressing NK-cell markers. TCRdb re-called the 5' RACE reads and catalogs CDR3 proteins one per entry, DNA excluded. This table lists approximately 380,000 distinct CDR3 sequences. Sequences were obtained from blood T cells: a sorted CD56 or NKG2C T cell subset, CD4+ or CD8+ T cells, or bulk PBMC T cells (not recorded which). The receptors were sampled from a man aged 18-75 years in good health.

This sequence joins TRBV3-1 and TRBJ1-2. This CDR3 contains 14 residues. In germline, CDR1 is LGHDT, CDR2 YNNKEL (reference sequence). The CDR3 protein is CASSQGWINYGYTF.

The CDR3 here is CSVASGGAGELFF. The chain recombines TRBV29-1 with TRBJ2-2; TCRdb returns TRBD2, unconfirmable since there is no DNA. The CDR3 is 13 residues long. The germline gives CDR1 SQVTM, CDR2 ANQGSEA.

The genes are TRBV6-1 and TRBJ2-1. The CDR3 covers 15 residues. Germline CDR1 MNHNS, CDR2 SASEGT. Here the CDR3 reads CASSRTISSYNEQFF.

The chain carries TRBV30 and TRBJ2-2. The CDR3 consists of 13 residues. Germline loops: CDR1 GTSNPN, CDR2 SVGIG (reference sequence). The CDR3 region is CAWSVGVTGELFF.

This rearrangement joins TRBV29-1 to TRBJ1-1. Looked up from germline, CDR1 is SQVTM and CDR2 is ANQGSEA. This CDR3 spans 14 amino acids. This CDR3 reads CSVFGQVMNTEAFF.

The chain is built from TRBV9 and TRBJ2-3; TCRdb calls TRBD1, which cannot be checked without DNA. CDR1 SGDLS and CDR2 YYNGEE come from the germline V gene. The CDR3 runs to 14 residues. CDR3 in amino acids: CASSGWGGKDTQYF.

The chain uses TRBV20-1 and TRBJ2-3. There are 14 residues in the CDR3. The germline CDR1 and CDR2 sequences are DFQATT and SNEGSKA (reference sequence). The CDR3 loop is CSARVDTNTDTQYF.

V is TRBV3-1 and J is TRBJ2-1; TCRdb's D call of TRBD1 is untestable without DNA. CDR1 is LGHDT, CDR2 YNNKEL, per germline (reference sequence). The CDR3 extends over 15 amino acids. The CDR3 spells CARSKKVQGWDEQFF.

The rearrangement joins TRBV9 to TRBJ1-4; TCRdb's D gene call, TRBD1, goes unchecked for lack of DNA. Germline V gene data show CDR1 as SGDLS and CDR2 as YYNGEE. The CDR3 is 15 residues long. CDR3 sequence reads: CASSARQSFNEKLFF.

This chain connects TRBV7-9 to TRBJ2-3. CDR1 and CDR2 from the germline V gene are SEHNR and FQNEAQ (reference sequence). CDR3 size: 15 residues. The CDR3 loop is CASSIGSSYTDTQYF.

The CDR3: CASSESMRGGLSTGPYPYEQYF. The chain carries TRBV6-4 and TRBJ2-7; absent DNA, TCRdb's TRBD1 call cannot be checked. The CDR3 has 22 residues. CDR1 is MRHNA and CDR2 is SNTAGT in the germline V gene.

The rearrangement joins TRBV11-2 to TRBJ2-7. Germline CDR1 and CDR2: SGHAT and FQNNGV. The CDR3 covers 14 residues. The CDR3 protein is CASSSTGRSYEQYF. The full variable domain, its missing parts supplied by reference TRBV11-2 and TRBJ2-7, is EAGVAQSPRYKIIEKRQSVAFWCNPISGHATLYWYQQILGQGPKLLIQFQNNGVVDDSQLPKDRFSAERLKGVDSTLKIQPAKLEDSAVYLCASSSTGRSYEQYFGPGTRLTVT.

The V call is TRBV29-1, the J call TRBJ2-7; lacking DNA, the TRBD2 call made by TCRdb goes unchecked. Looked up from germline, CDR1 is SQVTM and CDR2 is ANQGSEA. CDR3 size: 16 residues. The CDR3 sequence: CSVESPTSGGPYEQYF.

CDR3 sequence reads: CASSEFGQGPGELFF. The chain recombines TRBV6-1 with TRBJ2-2; TCRdb designates TRBD1, a call that cannot be tested without DNA. Germline-derived CDR1 and CDR2 are MNHNS and SASEGT. The CDR3 is 15 amino acids.

The chain couples TRBV5-1 to TRBJ2-7. CDR1 SGHRS and CDR2 YFSETQ come from the germline V gene. This CDR3 is built from 14 residues. CDR3 residues: CASSLGVGHSEQYF. Based on the CDR3 plus reference TRBV5-1 and TRBJ2-7, the full variable domain is KAGVTQTPRYLIKTRGQQVTLSCSPISGHRSVSWYQQTPGQGLQFLFEYFSETQRNKGNFPGRFSGRQFSNSRSEMNVSTLELGDSALYLCASSLGVGHSEQYFGPGTRLTVT.

The genes are TRBV6-1 and TRBJ1-2; TCRdb outputs TRBD1, but without DNA this stays unchecked. Germline CDR1 MNHNS, CDR2 SASEGT. CDR3 size: 14 residues. The CDR3 loop is CASSSGQRPKGYTF.

The rearrangement links TRBV11-2 to TRBJ2-7; TCRdb's D call of TRBD2 is untestable without DNA. The CDR3 extends over 15 amino acids. Looked up from germline, CDR1 is SGHAT and CDR2 is FQNNGV. This CDR3 is CASSLDATSRREQYF.

The chain couples TRBV5-1 to TRBJ2-2; TCRdb outputs TRBD2, but without DNA this stays unchecked. Looked up from germline, CDR1 is SGHRS and CDR2 is YFSETQ. This CDR3 is 12 amino acids long. CDR3 sequence: CASSLNRLALFF.

The chain recombines TRBV7-6 with TRBJ2-1; TCRdb gives TRBD2 as the D gene, but with no DNA this cannot be confirmed. Per the germline V gene, CDR1 is SGHVS and CDR2 is FNYEAQ. The CDR3 loop spans 15 amino acids. CDR3 residues: CASSPKAGSSYEQFF.

V usage is TRBV3-1 and J usage is TRBJ2-7; TCRdb gives TRBD2 as the D gene, but with no DNA this cannot be confirmed. Germline CDR1 reads LGHDT; CDR2 reads YNNKEL (reference sequence). CDR3 length equals 17 residues. The CDR3 is CASSQDWGTSVTYEQYF.